Presented here are 32 T cell receptor beta chains from one specimen sequenced in a study of T cell repertoires in cytomegalovirus infection. These receptors have no identified antigens. MiXCR was run by TCRdb on the reads, yielding one entry per CDR3 protein. The profile shows 550,000 to 850,000 distinct CDR3 sequences, roughly 30% of them singletons. Material: cultured PBMCs, obtained from culture after CMV antigen stimulation. Receptor source: a human donor in good health (CMV status not recorded). Some clones in this sample may be carry-over from other donors' samples.

The rearrangement joins TRBV12-3 or TRBV12-4 to TRBJ2-3, with D perhaps matching TRBD1 or TRBD2 (5 bases each). The CDR3 has 14 residues. The V end was cut by 5 bases, the J end by 8 bases, with 17 bases between. The chain's CDR3 is CASSNRMGEGTQYF. CDR3 sequence (DNA): TGTGCCAGCAGTAATAGGATGGGGGAAGGTACGCAGTATTTT.

This clonotype was observed at least ten times. J is TRBJ1-4 and V is TRBV7-2; a possible D gene is TRBD1 (6 bases). The CDR3 runs to 14 residues. V was pared by 5 bases and J by 12 bases, with 19 bases between. Germline assignment: CDR1 SGHTA and CDR2 FQGNSA. The CDR3 loop is CASSLSFDRFELFF. DNA for the CDR3: TGTGCCAGCAGCCTATCTTTCGACAGGTTCGAACTGTTTTTT.

This clonotype has only a few counts. The rearrangement links TRBV28 to TRBJ2-7, with 9 bases matching TRBD1. Germline V lookup: CDR1 MDHEN, CDR2 SYDVKM. CDR3 length: 14 residues. V was pared by 5 bases and J by 4 bases, with 6 bases of the junction left unmatched. CDR3 amino acids: CASSTPGQGYEQYF. The CDR3 DNA follows: TGTGCCAGCAGTACCCCGGGACAGGGTTACGAGCAGTACTTC.

The chain employs TRBV12-3 or TRBV12-4 and TRBJ2-1, with D possibly being TRBD1 (6 bases). The CDR3 is 13 amino acids. V was pared by 4 bases and J by 7 bases, with 11 bases between. In nucleotides, the CDR3 is TGTGCCAGCAGTTACCAAGACAGGAATGAGCAGTTCTTC. Translated: CASSYQDRNEQFF.

V gene TRBV12-3 or TRBV12-4 combines with J gene TRBJ2-2, with D perhaps TRBD1 or TRBD2 (6 bases each). The CDR3 contains 15 residues. Trimming left V 0 bases short and J 5 bases short, with 10 bases between. CDR3 in amino acids: CASSLARGETGELFF. CDR3 sequence (DNA): TGTGCCAGCAGTTTAGCGAGGGGGGAGACCGGGGAGCTGTTTTTT.

The V and J genes are TRBV11-2 and TRBJ1-2; 12 nucleotides align to TRBD1. The V and J ends lost 5 bases and 7 bases, in that order; junction bases with no gene match: 8. Germline CDR1 reads SGHAT; CDR2 reads FQNNGV. The CDR3 covers 15 residues. The CDR3 DNA reads TGTGCCAGCAGCCCAACCGGGACAGGGGGCGTTGGCTACACCTTC. Translating gives CASSPTGTGGVGYTF.

The chain uses TRBV7-9 and TRBJ2-1; the D gene could be TRBD1 or TRBD2 (5 bases each). The CDR3 is made up of 13 amino acids. The V gene's germline CDR1 is SEHNR and CDR2 FQNEAQ (reference sequence). The germline V and J ends were trimmed by 5 bases and 8 bases, with 13 bases remaining between them. CDR3 protein: CASSNRDRDEQFF. In DNA, the CDR3 is TGTGCCAGCAGCAACCGGGACCGCGATGAGCAGTTCTTC.

The gene calls are TRBV12-3 or TRBV12-4 and TRBJ1-3; tentative D call: TRBD1 (6 bases). V was pared by 6 bases and J by 4 bases, with 16 bases between. The CDR3 is made up of 15 amino acids. CDR3 sequence: CASSTTRGSGNTIYF. The CDR3 nucleotides read TGTGCCAGCAGCACTACCAGGGGATCCGGAAACACCATATATTTT.

V usage is TRBV7-9 and J usage is TRBJ2-1, with D uncertain. The CDR3 has 13 residues. Germline values: CDR1 SEHNR, CDR2 FQNEAQ (reference sequence). Trimming cost V 0 bases and J 9 bases, with 9 bases left between them. The CDR3 loop reads CASSLAIGREQFF. The CDR3 DNA sequence: TGTGCCAGCAGCTTAGCTATCGGCCGTGAGCAGTTCTTC.

This clonotype was counted a few times. The genes are TRBV18 and TRBJ2-1, with 7 bases that match TRBD1. The CDR3 spans 16 residues. V gave up 0 bases and J gave up 4 bases; unmatched junction bases: 6. Germline values: CDR1 KGHSH, CDR2 LQKENI. This chain's CDR3 is CASSPPSGGEYNEQFF. In DNA, the CDR3 is TGTGCCAGCTCACCACCATCAGGGGGTGAATACAATGAGCAGTTCTTC.

This clonotype was seen only once. The chain uses TRBV2 and TRBJ2-7; D not certain. Deletions cut 6 bases from V and 7 bases from J, with 16 bases between. Germline V CDR1 and CDR2: SNHLY, FYNNEI. The CDR3 is 13 amino acids. The CDR3 DNA is TGTGCCAGCAGCCTCCTCTTACGTCCAGAGCAGTACTTC. Amino acids: CASSLLLRPEQYF.

The rearrangement joins TRBV2 to TRBJ2-7; 9 positions agree with TRBD1. The CDR3 is made up of 15 amino acids. Germline V gene sequence: CDR1 SNHLY, CDR2 FYNNEI. After removal of 6 bases from V and 5 bases from J, the junction contained 11 bases not matched to a gene. The CDR3 protein is CASSLTDRGENEQYF. For the CDR3, the DNA is TGTGCCAGCAGCCTAACGGACAGGGGAGAAAACGAGCAGTACTTC.

The chain employs TRBV18 and TRBJ2-3; D remains ambiguous. The CDR3 totals 14 residues. The V gene's germline CDR1 is KGHSH and CDR2 LQKENI. V was shortened by 8 bases and J by 6 bases, with 18 bases between the two germline ends. The CDR3 DNA sequence: TGTGCCAGCGCAAATAGTATACGGTTGGATACGCAGTATTTT. Translation: CASANSIRLDTQYF. The full variable domain, in which reference TRBV18 and TRBJ2-3 provide the parts outside the CDR3, is NAGVMQNPRHLVRRRGQEARLRCSPMKGHSHVYWYRQLPEEGLKFMVYLQKENIIDESGMPKERFSAEFPKEGPSILRIQQVVRGDSAAYFCASANSIRLDTQYFGPGTRLTVL.

The V gene is TRBV12-3 or TRBV12-4, the J gene TRBJ2-1; D is ambiguous. The CDR3 runs to 15 residues. V lost 5 bases to trimming and J lost 4 bases, with 15 bases between them. The CDR3 spells CASSRGPEFYNEQFF. CDR3 DNA sequence: TGTGCCAGCAGTCGTGGGCCGGAGTTTTACAATGAGCAGTTCTTC.

The chain employs TRBV7-8 and TRBJ1-3, with D perhaps matching TRBD1 (5 bases). CDR3 size: 17 residues. Looked up from germline, CDR1 is SGHVS and CDR2 is FQNEAQ. Trimming stripped 2 bases from V and 0 bases from J, with 14 bases between. CDR3 coding DNA: TGTGCCAGCAGCTTAAGGAATACGGGGGACTCTGGAAACACCATATATTTT. It codes for CASSLRNTGDSGNTIYF.

This clonotype was picked up a small number of times. The CDR3 sequence: CASSIRPGLAGAQETQYF. CDR3 bases: TGTGCCAGTAGTATTCGCCCGGGACTAGCGGGAGCCCAAGAGACCCAGTACTTC. The gene calls are TRBV19 and TRBJ2-5, with 14 bases aligning to TRBD2. Germline V CDR1 and CDR2: LNHDA, SQIVND (reference sequence). J lost 1 base, V lost 3 bases, and 7 bases had no gene match. The CDR3 consists of 18 residues.

The rearrangement uses TRBV11-3 and TRBJ2-1; either TRBD1 or TRBD2 may fit D (5 bases each). The germline gives CDR1 SGHNT, CDR2 YENEEA. V lost 2 bases and J lost 1, with 18 bases in between. This CDR3 region has 18 residues. In nucleotides, the CDR3 is TGTGCCAGCAGCTTACGTAAACCGGGGCAAGAATCCTACAATGAGCAGTTCTTC. As protein: CASSLRKPGQESYNEQFF.

This clonotype appeared a few times. The chain combines TRBV12-3 or TRBV12-4 with TRBJ2-2, with 9 bases fitting TRBD2. V shed 3 bases, J shed 7 bases, and the junction held 12 bases outside the gene matches. The CDR3 is made up of 17 amino acids. CDR3 sequence: CASSLRGRGGLIGELFF. The DNA for the CDR3 is TGTGCCAGCAGTTTGAGAGGGCGGGGGGGCCTTATCGGGGAGCTGTTTTTT.

J is TRBJ1-2 and V is TRBV2, with a possible D match to TRBD1 (5 bases). With 1 base removed from V and 7 bases from J, the gap between germline ends came to 16 bases. The CDR3 covers 15 residues. Germline V CDR1 and CDR2: SNHLY, FYNNEI. The CDR3 here is CASSEDTSSTGGYTF. CDR3 DNA sequence: TGTGCCAGCAGTGAAGATACGTCGAGTACAGGTGGCTACACCTTC.

This clonotype was counted ten times or more. The V and J genes are TRBV7-8 and TRBJ2-7; 7 bases match TRBD1. Per germline, CDR1 SGHVS and CDR2 FQNEAQ. This CDR3 is 14 amino acids long. V lost 9 bases, J lost 5 bases, and 13 bases stayed unmatched. This chain's CDR3 is CASKDRDSVNEQYF. The CDR3 region has the DNA TGTGCCAGTAAAGACCGGGACAGTGTAAACGAGCAGTACTTC.

The chain employs TRBV12-5 and TRBJ1-1, with 8 nucleotides matching TRBD1. Trimming took 4 bases from V and 1 from J; bases not matched to a gene: 5. This CDR3 has 15 residues. Germline-derived CDR1 and CDR2 are LGHNT and FRNRAP. The CDR3 coding sequence is TGTGCTAGTGGTTCGCGGGACAGGCCGAACACTGAAGCTTTCTTT. It yields the protein CASGSRDRPNTEAFF.

This clonotype was detected a few times. The chain couples TRBV6-5 to TRBJ2-1; the match to TRBD1 covers 8 bases. The ends lost 5 bases at V and 7 bases at J; junction bases unmatched: 7. Germline CDR1 is MNHEY and CDR2 is SVGAGI. The CDR3 extends over 14 amino acids. CDR3 bases: TGTGCCAGCAGTACAGGGGGGAGCTGGAATGAGCAGTTCTTC. Translating gives CASSTGGSWNEQFF.

CDR3 bases: TGTGCCAGCAGTAGGGACAGTCAGCGCAATCAGCCCCAGCATTTT. Its protein is CASSRDSQRNQPQHF. The V gene is TRBV28, the J gene TRBJ1-5; TRBD1 matches 7 bases. The CDR3 covers 15 residues. V trimming: 5 bases; J trimming: 2 bases; junction bases outside the gene matches: 6. Germline values: CDR1 MDHEN, CDR2 SYDVKM.

This chain connects TRBV24-1 to TRBJ2-3, with D uncertain. From germline, CDR1 is KGHDR and CDR2 SFDVKD. V lost 0 bases to trimming and J lost 0 bases, with 6 bases between them. The CDR3 extends over 15 amino acids. The CDR3 DNA reads as TGTGCCACCAGTGATTTGTCTGATAGCACAGATACGCAGTATTTT. Its translation: CATSDLSDSTDTQYF.

This clonotype has a handful of counts. As DNA, the CDR3 is TGTGCCAGCAGCTCAAGATTCCCTCCCGAGCAGTACTTC. It encodes CASSSRFPPEQYF. V and J are TRBV13 and TRBJ2-7; unclear D gene. Germline V gives CDR1 PRHDT, CDR2 FYEKMQ (reference sequence). Trimming left V 4 bases short and J 6 bases short, with 13 bases between. This CDR3 is built from 13 residues.

Points on this clonotype: One base away lies a much larger clone, so this may be a sequencing read error. This chain connects TRBV7-9 to TRBJ2-5; 7 nucleotides line up with TRBD1. Germline V gives CDR1 SEHNR, CDR2 FQNEAQ (reference sequence). The CDR3 contains 15 residues. CDR3 coding DNA: TGTGCCGGCAGCGAAAGGGACAGCCGCCAAGAGACCCAGTACTTC. Protein: CAGSERDSRQETQYF.

This clonotype has a handful of counts. V usage is TRBV10-3 and J usage is TRBJ2-6, with D possibly matching TRBD1 (6 bases). Trimming shortened V by 6 bases and J by 1 base, and 13 bases separated the two germline ends. Germline CDR1 is ENHRY and CDR2 is SYGVKD. This CDR3 is 16 amino acids long. As DNA, the CDR3 is TGTGCCATCAGACAGGGAGAGGAGTCTGGGGCCAACGTCCTGACTTTC. Its protein product is CAIRQGEESGANVLTF.

This clonotype occurred a few times. This chain links TRBV11-2 with TRBJ1-1; D gene ambiguous. V lost 3 bases to trimming and J lost 0 bases, with 11 bases between them. The CDR3 has 15 amino acids. CDR1 and CDR2 (germline): SGHAT, FQNNGV. The chain's CDR3 is CASSLLGRVNTEAFF. The CDR3 bases are TGTGCCAGCAGCTTGTTAGGGAGGGTGAACACTGAAGCTTTCTTT.

As regards this clonotype: In this CDR3 the conserved last residue, phenylalanine or tryptophan, is missing, so a read error is likely. It is unclear where the CDR3 begins or ends on the DNA, so no DNA is shown, and the CDR3 is as TCRdb lists it. The J gene is TRBJ2-3, the V gene TRBV19; the table's D call of TRBD1 was not tested on the DNA. A total of 13 residues make up the CDR3, ends included. CDR1 LNHDA and CDR2 SQIVND come from the germline V gene (reference sequence). The CDR3 region is CASSAGTEVSKAY.

V and J are TRBV6-2 or TRBV6-3 and TRBJ2-1; D may be TRBD2 (6 bases). CDR1 MNHEY and CDR2 SVGEGT come from the germline V gene. The V end was cut by 5 bases, the J end by 3 bases, with 11 bases between. The CDR3 consists of 14 residues. The CDR3 loop reads CASSNSGYYNEQFF. DNA for the CDR3: TGTGCCAGCAGTAATAGCGGATACTACAATGAGCAGTTCTTC.

The gene calls are TRBV19 and TRBJ2-1; D remains ambiguous. Germline V gives CDR1 LNHDA, CDR2 SQIVND (reference sequence). Trimming took off 7 bases at V and 4 bases at J, with 11 bases between the two ends. The CDR3 length is 13 residues. The chain's CDR3 is CASMAGTYNEQFF. Written as DNA, the CDR3 is TGTGCCAGTATGGCAGGAACATACAATGAGCAGTTCTTC.

This clonotype was found a few times. The V gene is TRBV7-9, the J gene TRBJ2-1; perhaps TRBD2 as D (6 bases). CDR3 length: 14 amino acids. Germline lookup yields CDR1 SEHNR and CDR2 FQNEAQ (reference sequence). V shed 1 base and J shed 14 bases, with 18 bases lying between them. The CDR3 is CASSLVTGVGLEFF. DNA for the CDR3: TGTGCCAGCAGCTTAGTTACGGGAGTTGGTTTAGAGTTCTTC.